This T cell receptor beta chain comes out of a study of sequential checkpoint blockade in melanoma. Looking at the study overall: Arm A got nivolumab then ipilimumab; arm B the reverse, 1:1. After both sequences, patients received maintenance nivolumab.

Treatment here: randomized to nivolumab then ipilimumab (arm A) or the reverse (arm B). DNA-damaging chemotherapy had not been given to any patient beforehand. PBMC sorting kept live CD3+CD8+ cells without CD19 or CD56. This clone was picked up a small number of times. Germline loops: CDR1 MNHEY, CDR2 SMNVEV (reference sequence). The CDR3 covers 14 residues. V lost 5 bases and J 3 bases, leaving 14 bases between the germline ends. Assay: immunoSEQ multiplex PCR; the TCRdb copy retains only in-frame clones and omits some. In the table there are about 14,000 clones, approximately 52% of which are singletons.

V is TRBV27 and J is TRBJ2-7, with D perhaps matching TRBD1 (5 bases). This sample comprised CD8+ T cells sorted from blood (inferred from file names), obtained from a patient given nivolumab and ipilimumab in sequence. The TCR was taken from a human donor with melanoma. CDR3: CASSKGLFGYEQYF. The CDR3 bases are TGTGCCAGCAGTAAGGGGTTGTTCGGCTACGAGCAGTACTTC.